The 15 T cell receptor beta chains below come from one sample, sequenced in a study of blood T cell repertoires in COVID-19. Repertoires were generated with immunoSEQ multiplex PCR, while TCRdb's copy carries only in-frame clones and drops some. This table holds approximately 220,000 clones, about 86% found once. The sample comprised PBMCs or T cells enriched from blood (not recorded which). The source is a woman in her forties with acute COVID-19.

The gene calls are TRBV7-9 and TRBJ1-6; 7 positions agree with TRBD1. Germline assignment: CDR1 SEHNR and CDR2 FQNEAQ (reference sequence). J gave up 7 bases and V 6 bases, and 15 bases lay outside the gene matches. This CDR3 contains 17 residues. CDR3 loop: CASSFGVGGNANSPLHF. The CDR3 DNA reads TGTGCCAGCAGTTTCGGGGTAGGGGGCAACGCAAATTCACCCCTCCACTTT. Based on the CDR3 plus reference TRBV7-9 and TRBJ1-6, the full variable domain is DTGVSQNPRHKITKRGQNVTFRCDPISEHNRLYWYRQTLGQGPEFLTYFQNEAQLEKSRLLSDRFSAERPKGSFSTLEIQRTEQGDSAMYLCASSFGVGGNANSPLHFGNGTRLTVT.

This chain connects TRBV25-1 to TRBJ1-2, with a weak D call TRBD1 (6 bases). The germline V and J ends were trimmed by 5 bases and 8 bases, with 15 bases remaining between them. Germline CDR1 MGHDK, CDR2 SYGVNS. The CDR3 has 13 amino acids. The CDR3: CASSRGGMVGYTF. As DNA, the CDR3 is TGTGCCAGCAGTCGGGGGGGCATGGTCGGCTACACCTTC.

This rearrangement joins TRBV24-1 to TRBJ2-1, with D unclear. The germline V and J ends were trimmed by 4 bases and 0 bases, with 12 bases remaining between them. CDR1 KGHDR and CDR2 SFDVKD come from the germline V gene. The CDR3 has 16 amino acids. CDR3 sequence: CATSDPQASSYNEQFF. The CDR3 DNA reads as TGTGCCACCAGTGACCCCCAGGCGAGCTCCTACAATGAGCAGTTCTTC.

This chain connects TRBV21-1 to TRBJ2-3; TRBD2 reflects the table's D call only, with no check against the DNA. TRBV21-1 counts as a pseudogene. CDR3 size: 13 residues. CDR3 coding DNA: TGTGCCAGCAGCCGAGGAGGGCCAGATACGCAGTATTTT. Protein sequence: CASSRGGPDTQYF.

The V and J genes are TRBV5-8 and TRBJ2-5, with 9 positions matching TRBD1. The CDR3 runs 16 residues. Per germline, CDR1 SGHTS and CDR2 YDEGEE. Trimming took 0 bases from V and 5 from J; bases not matched to a gene: 8. The CDR3: CASSLAGQGRGETQYF. The CDR3 DNA reads TGTGCCAGCAGCTTGGCGGGACAGGGCCGGGGGGAGACCCAGTACTTC.

V usage is TRBV7-9 and J usage is TRBJ2-7; the D is unclear. In germline, CDR1 is SEHNR, CDR2 FQNEAQ (reference sequence). The CDR3 is 12 amino acids. The V gene lost 5 bases and the J gene lost 3 bases, with 8 bases spanning the gap. CDR3 protein: CASSPLVYEQYF. Written as DNA, the CDR3 is TGTGCCAGCAGCCCCCTCGTCTACGAGCAGTACTTC.

This chain links TRBV5-1 with TRBJ1-4, with 9 bases matching TRBD1. From germline, CDR1 is SGHRS and CDR2 YFSETQ. Trimming at V came to 7 bases and at J to 8 bases, leaving 6 bases not matched to a gene. The CDR3 is 13 residues long. The CDR3 region is CASGQGPGEKLFF. The CDR3 DNA sequence: TGCGCCAGCGGACAGGGGCCAGGGGAAAAACTGTTTTTT.

The rearrangement links TRBV21-1 to TRBJ2-7; TRBD2 is taken as the D call from the table, unchecked against the DNA. TRBV21-1 is annotated as a pseudogene. The length of the CDR3 is 15 residues. The CDR3 loop is CASSKARGTSYEQYF. CDR3 nucleotide sequence: TGTGCCAGCAGCAAAGCTCGCGGCACCTCCTACGAGCAGTACTTC.

The chain couples TRBV28 to TRBJ2-7; 11 nucleotides agree with TRBD2. With 1 base clipped from V and 0 bases from J, the junction kept 11 bases outside the gene matches. Germline V CDR1 and CDR2: MDHEN, SYDVKM. The CDR3 spans 19 residues. The CDR3 DNA follows: TGTGCCAGCAGTTTATCCCTAGCGGGAGGCTCCCCGAGCTCCTACGAGCAGTACTTC. Protein product: CASSLSLAGGSPSSYEQYF.

The genes are TRBV24-1 and TRBJ1-2; D is ambiguous. CDR1 and CDR2 from the germline V gene are KGHDR and SFDVKD. The CDR3 extends over 15 amino acids. Trimming left V 1 base short and J 4 bases short, with 12 bases between. The CDR3 bases are TGTGCCACCAGTGATTTTACCCCAGAGGGCTATGGCTACACCTTC. Amino acids: CATSDFTPEGYGYTF.

The chain carries TRBV27 and TRBJ1-2; TRBD1 matches at 10 bases. This CDR3 has 13 amino acids. The V segment lost 6 bases and the J segment 6 bases; nucleotides outside the gene matches: 4. Per the germline V gene, CDR1 is MNHEY and CDR2 is SMNVEV (reference sequence). Here the CDR3 DNA reads TGTGCCAGCAGGTCCGGGACAGGGGATGGCTACACCTTC. It encodes CASRSGTGDGYTF.

Points on this clone: The sample carries other DNA sequences with the same CDR3. The CDR3 region is CASSLGLASTDTQYF. In DNA form, the CDR3 reads TGTGCCAGCAGCTTAGGTCTGGCTAGCACAGATACGCAGTATTTT. The chain has TRBV7-9 and TRBJ2-3; no definite D call. This CDR3 contains 15 residues. CDR1 is SEHNR and CDR2 is FQNEAQ in the germline V gene (reference sequence). Trimming stripped 1 base from V and 0 bases from J, with 8 bases between.

The chain combines TRBV24-1 with TRBJ2-1; 9 bases are shared with TRBD2. The germline CDR1 and CDR2 sequences are KGHDR and SFDVKD. There are 18 residues in the CDR3. Losses at the gene ends were 2 bases for V and 1 base for J; bases not matched to a gene: 8. Here the CDR3 DNA reads TGTGCCACCAGTGATTACCCTAGCGGGGCACCGTCCTACAATGAGCAGTTCTTC. Its translation is CATSDYPSGAPSYNEQFF.

The V call is TRBV14, the J call TRBJ2-7; a possible D gene is TRBD2 (5 bases). Trimming took off 3 bases at V and 6 bases at J, with 15 bases between the two ends. The germline gives CDR1 SGHDN, CDR2 FVKESK. The CDR3 length is 14 residues. CDR3 bases: TGTGCCAGCAGCCACTTCCGGGATTCGAGCGAGCAGTACTTC. This gives the protein CASSHFRDSSEQYF.

The chain is built from TRBV11-3 and TRBJ1-6; the D gene is possibly TRBD1 (6 bases). The V gene lost 3 bases and the J gene lost 5 bases, with 11 bases spanning the gap. The CDR3 consists of 15 residues. Germline CDR1 and CDR2: SGHNT and YENEEA. The CDR3 DNA follows: TGTGCCAGCAGCTTGCGGACAGTTAATAATTCACCCCTCCACTTT. It encodes CASSLRTVNNSPLHF. Full variable domain (rest looked up from reference TRBV11-3 and TRBJ1-6): EAGVVQSPRYKIIEKKQPVAFWCNPISGHNTLYWYLQNLGQGPELLIRYENEEAVDDSQLPKDRFSAERLKGVDSTLKIQPAELGDSAVYLCASSLRTVNNSPLHFGNGTRLTVT.